Listed below are T cell receptor beta chains from one sample, sequenced in a study of beta chain features in type 1 diabetes. The table came from immunoSEQ multiplex PCR; TCRdb's copy has only in-frame clones and leaves some out. Of 45,000 to 65,000 clones listed, 40% to 60% are singletons. The sample was Tregs from blood. The receptors derive from a woman in her 40s with type 1 diabetes. The CDR3 runs from the conserved cysteine through the conserved F or W. The D gene is left open where the match is weak. A clone size is listed for some rows: how often the clone was seen (once, few, many), or a class if it is expanded.

j_gene	abundance	v_gene	d_gene	CDR3aa	CDR3nt
TRBJ1-4	NA	TRBV7-2	NA	CASSLPGATNEKLFF	TGTGCCAGCAGCTTACCCGGTGCAACTAATGAAAAACTGTTTTTT
TRBJ2-7	NA	TRBV7-9	TRBD1	CASTRPGTGTYEQYF	TGTGCCAGCACCAGGCCCGGGACAGGGACCTACGAGCAGTACTTC
TRBJ2-7	few	TRBV29-1	NA	CSARDIGNEQYF	TGCAGCGCCCGGGACATTGGGAACGAGCAGTACTTC
TRBJ1-2	NA	TRBV7-2	TRBD1	CASSAQGESDGYTF	TGTGCCAGCAGCGCGCAGGGGGAGAGTGACGGCTACACCTTC
TRBJ1-4	NA	TRBV7-2	NA	CASSLGGQGGNEKLFF	TGTGCCAGCAGCTTAGGAGGGCAGGGAGGTAATGAAAAACTGTTTTTT
TRBJ2-5	NA	TRBV7-9	NA	CASSPTGPQETQYF	TGTGCCAGCAGCCCGACAGGCCCACAAGAGACCCAGTACTTC
TRBJ2-7	NA	TRBV10-3	TRBD2	CAISGTLAGGSYEQYF	TGTGCCATCAGTGGAACTCTAGCGGGAGGGTCCTACGAGCAGTACTTC
TRBJ2-3	NA	TRBV5-1	NA	CASSPQADTQYF	TGCGCCAGCAGCCCACAGGCAGATACGCAGTATTTT
TRBJ1-3	NA	TRBV7-2	TRBD1	CASSSGQALQNTIYF	TGTGCCAGCAGCTCGGGACAGGCCCTCCAGAACACCATATATTTT
TRBJ2-1	few	TRBV29-1	NA	CSVAHNEQFF	TGCAGCGTTGCTCACAATGAGCAGTTCTTC
TRBJ1-5	NA	TRBV5-4	TRBD1	CASSLDRGALGPQHF	TGTGCCAGCAGCTTGGACAGGGGGGCGCTTGGGCCCCAGCATTTT
TRBJ2-3	NA	TRBV7-3	NA	CASSLNPPSRADTQYF	TGTGCCAGCAGCTTAAATCCCCCCTCCAGGGCAGATACGCAGTATTTT
TRBJ2-5	NA	TRBV19	NA	CASSINIEETQYF	TGTGCCAGTAGTATCAACATTGAAGAGACCCAGTACTTC
TRBJ1-2	NA	TRBV5-1	TRBD1	CASRAGTGDGYTF	TGCGCCAGCAGAGCCGGGACAGGGGACGGCTACACCTTC
TRBJ2-4	NA	TRBV7-2	NA	CASSLGRVQNIQYF	TGTGCCAGCAGCTTAGGGAGAGTTCAAAACATTCAGTACTTC
TRBJ2-1	NA	TRBV7-6	TRBD1	CASSGTGGGYNEQFF	TGTGCCAGCAGCGGGACAGGGGGCGGGTACAATGAGCAGTTCTTC
TRBJ1-2	few	TRBV4-3	TRBD1	CASSQYPQGAGYGYTF	TGCGCCAGCAGCCAGTATCCCCAGGGGGCTGGCTATGGCTACACCTTC
TRBJ1-1	NA	TRBV27	NA	CASSLYRGGEAFF	TGTGCCAGCAGTTTATACCGGGGTGGTGAAGCTTTCTTT
TRBJ2-1	NA	TRBV11-3	TRBD2	CASSLGRLAGIDEQFF	TGTGCCAGCAGCTTAGGGAGACTAGCGGGGATCGATGAGCAGTTCTTC
TRBJ1-5	few	TRBV7-8	TRBD1	CASSTGQAAGQPQHF	TGTGCCAGCAGCACCGGACAGGCCGCGGGGCAGCCCCAGCATTTT
TRBJ2-2	NA	TRBV7-8	TRBD1	CASSDQGAGDTGELFF	TGTGCCAGCAGCGATCAGGGGGCTGGGGACACCGGGGAGCTGTTTTTT
TRBJ1-4	NA	TRBV18	TRBD1	CASSPKGAYNEKLFF	TGTGCCAGCTCACCGAAGGGGGCGTATAATGAAAAACTGTTTTTT
TRBJ1-1	NA	TRBV6-1	NA	CATFYTEAFF	TGTGCCACCTTCTACACTGAAGCTTTCTTT
TRBJ2-3	NA	TRBV5-6	NA	CASSWAEGAGTDTQYF	TGTGCCAGCAGCTGGGCGGAGGGGGCGGGCACAGATACGCAGTATTTT
TRBJ1-3	NA	TRBV4-1	NA	CASSPLGGPGNTIYF	TGCGCCAGCAGCCCCCTGGGGGGGCCTGGAAACACCATATATTTT
TRBJ1-6	NA	TRBV7-2	TRBD1	CASSLAGTGVYNSPLHF	TGTGCCAGCAGCTTAGCCGGGACAGGGGTCTATAATTCACCCCTCCACTTT
TRBJ2-5	NA	TRBV21-1	NA	CASSFFSGGKETQYF	TGTGCCAGCTCCTTCTTTAGCGGGGGGAAAGAGACCCAGTACTTC
TRBJ2-5	NA	TRBV7-6	NA	CASSLGGHEETQYF	TGTGCCAGCAGCTTAGGGGGGCACGAAGAGACCCAGTACTTC
TRBJ2-1	few	TRBV29-1	TRBD2	CSGSGTSGYNEQFF	TGCAGCGGATCCGGGACTAGCGGTTACAATGAGCAGTTCTTC
TRBJ1-2	NA	TRBV29-1	NA	CSAPGHLLGGYTF	TGCAGCGCGCCGGGACACCTGTTGGGAGGCTACACCTTC
TRBJ2-5	NA	TRBV6-1	NA	CASSGGLYQETQYF	TGTGCCAGCAGTGGAGGTCTGTACCAAGAGACCCAGTACTTC
TRBJ2-5	NA	TRBV4-2	TRBD2	CASSQDLTGGLQETQYF	TGTGCCAGCAGCCAAGATCTCACGGGGGGACTCCAAGAGACCCAGTACTTC
TRBJ1-1	NA	TRBV27	NA	CASSSSRPGGWTEAFF	TGTGCCAGCAGTTCTTCCCGCCCGGGGGGTTGGACTGAAGCTTTCTTT
TRBJ1-6	NA	TRBV7-6	TRBD1	CASSLFDRGLSPLHF	TGTGCCAGCAGCTTATTCGACAGGGGGCTTTCACCCCTCCACTTT
TRBJ1-1	NA	TRBV7-3	TRBD1	CASSNPGGRTEAFF	TGTGCCAGCAGCAACCCAGGGGGGAGGACTGAAGCTTTCTTT
TRBJ2-7	NA	TRBV7-3	TRBD2	CASSLIPGGEQYF	TGTGCCAGCAGCTTAATCCCGGGGGGGGAGCAGTACTTC
TRBJ2-2	NA	TRBV7-2	TRBD1	CASNRQGANTGELFF	TGTGCCAGCAACCGACAGGGGGCCAACACCGGGGAGCTGTTTTTT
TRBJ2-5	once	TRBV29-1	TRBD2	CSVGSGRETQYF	TGCAGCGTGGGAAGCGGGAGAGAGACCCAGTACTTC
TRBJ2-3	few	TRBV27	TRBD2	CASSSGRAGRVADTQYF	TGTGCCAGCAGTTCCGGCCGGGCAGGGAGGGTCGCAGATACGCAGTATTTT
TRBJ1-3	NA	TRBV11-2	NA	CASRDQRSGNTIYF	TGTGCCAGCAGAGATCAGCGCTCTGGAAACACCATATATTTT
TRBJ2-2	NA	TRBV18	TRBD1	CASSRRGTDTGELFF	TGTGCCAGCTCACGAAGAGGGACAGACACCGGGGAGCTGTTTTTT
TRBJ1-1	few	TRBV28	NA	CATLGEEAHTEAFF	TGTGCCACCCTGGGGGAGGAAGCCCACACTGAAGCTTTCTTT
TRBJ2-2	once	TRBV4-2	TRBD1	CASSPATGPTGELFF	TGTGCCAGCAGCCCTGCGACAGGGCCCACCGGGGAGCTGTTTTTT